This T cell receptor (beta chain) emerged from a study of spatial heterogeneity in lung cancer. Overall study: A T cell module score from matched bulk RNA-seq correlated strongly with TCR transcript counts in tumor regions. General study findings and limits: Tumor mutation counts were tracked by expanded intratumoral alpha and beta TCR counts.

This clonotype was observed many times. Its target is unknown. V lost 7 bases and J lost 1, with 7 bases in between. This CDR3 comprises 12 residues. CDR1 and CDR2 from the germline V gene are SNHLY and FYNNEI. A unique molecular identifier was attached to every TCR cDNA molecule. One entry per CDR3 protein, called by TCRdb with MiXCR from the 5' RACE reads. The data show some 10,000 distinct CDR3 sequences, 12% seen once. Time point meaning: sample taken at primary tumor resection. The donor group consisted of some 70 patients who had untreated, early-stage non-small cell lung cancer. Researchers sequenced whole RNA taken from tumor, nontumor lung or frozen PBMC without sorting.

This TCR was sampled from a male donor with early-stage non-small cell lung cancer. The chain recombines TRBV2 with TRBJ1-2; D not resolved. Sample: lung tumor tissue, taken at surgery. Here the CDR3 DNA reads TGTGCCAGCACTAGGGATAACTATGGCTACACCTTC. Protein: CASTRDNYGYTF.